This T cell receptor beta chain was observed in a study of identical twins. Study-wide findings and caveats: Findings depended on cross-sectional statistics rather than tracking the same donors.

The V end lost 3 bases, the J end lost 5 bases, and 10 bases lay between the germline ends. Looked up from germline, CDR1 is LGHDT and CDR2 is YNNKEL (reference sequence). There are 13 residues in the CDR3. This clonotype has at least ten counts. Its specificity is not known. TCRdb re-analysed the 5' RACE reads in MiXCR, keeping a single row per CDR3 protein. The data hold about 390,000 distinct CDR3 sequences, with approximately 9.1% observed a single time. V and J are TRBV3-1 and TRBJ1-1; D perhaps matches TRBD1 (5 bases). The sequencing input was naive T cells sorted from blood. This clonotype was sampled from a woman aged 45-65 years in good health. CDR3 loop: CASSQGRGTEAFF. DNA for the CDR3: TGTGCCAGCAGCCAGGGGAGGGGTACTGAAGCTTTCTTT.